A single sample is the source of the 27 T cell receptor beta chains below, sequenced in a study of blood T cell repertoires in COVID-19 (dated by TCRdb to about 2020). The library was built by means of the immunoSEQ multiplex PCR assay. Not all clones reach the TCRdb copy of this immuneACCESS table, which keeps in-frame sequences only. Checked studies attribute under half of the gap to unresolved V genes and leave the rest unexplained. The sample yields around 150,000 clones; almost 85% were counted once. Approximately 3% of the sample comes from the top ten. Sequenced material: PBMCs or T cells enriched from blood (not recorded which). The receptors shown here come from a woman between 50 and 59 years old with acute COVID-19.

The chain uses TRBV19 and TRBJ2-3; D not certain. The CDR3 length is 15 residues. CDR1 and CDR2 from the germline V gene are LNHDA and SQIVND (reference sequence). V gave up 5 bases and J gave up 3 bases, with 15 bases separating them. The CDR3 nucleotides are TGTGCCAGTAGTCTCCCCTACAGTGCAACAGATACGCAGTATTTT. Its protein is CASSLPYSATDTQYF.

The chain links TRBV25-1 to TRBJ1-2; 8 bases align to TRBD1. From germline, CDR1 is MGHDK and CDR2 SYGVNS. V trimming: 3 bases; J trimming: 3 bases; junction bases outside the gene matches: 9. This CDR3 region has 16 residues. This CDR3 is CASSDWTLTGDYGYTF. The CDR3 DNA reads TGTGCCAGCAGTGATTGGACACTGACAGGGGACTATGGCTACACCTTC.

The V and J genes are TRBV7-2 and TRBJ2-4, with 9 bases fitting TRBD1. The CDR3 length is 16 residues. Trimming cost V 1 base and J 1 base; bases outside gene matches: 2. Germline CDR1 reads SGHTA; CDR2 reads FQGNSA. As DNA, the CDR3 is TGTGCCAGCAGCTTAGAAGGGACAGGGGCCAAAAACATTCAGTACTTC. Amino acid sequence: CASSLEGTGAKNIQYF.

This clone appeared a single time. This chain uses TRBV9 with TRBJ2-7; TRBD2 agrees at 10 bases. V gave up 2 bases and J gave up 3 bases; unmatched junction bases: 8. Germline CDR1 reads SGDLS; CDR2 reads YYNGEE. The CDR3 has 16 amino acids. CDR3: CASSVNPASGSYEQYF. The CDR3 coding sequence is TGTGCCAGCAGCGTCAACCCGGCTAGCGGGAGCTACGAGCAGTACTTC.

The J gene is TRBJ2-1, the V gene TRBV14, with D maybe TRBD1 (5 bases). The ends were cut back, 0 bases at V and 7 bases at J, with 28 bases in the middle. CDR1 and CDR2 (germline): SGHDN, FVKESK. The CDR3 is 20 amino acids. CDR3 loop: CASSQDQVGRDRGGENEQFF. The CDR3 nucleotides read TGTGCCAGCAGCCAAGACCAAGTGGGCAGGGATAGGGGCGGCGAGAATGAGCAGTTCTTC. Based on the CDR3 plus reference TRBV14 and TRBJ2-1, the full variable domain is EAGVTQFPSHSVIEKGQTVTLRCDPISGHDNLYWYRRVMGKEIKFLLHFVKESKQDESGMPNNRFLAERTGGTYSTLKVQPAELEDSGVYFCASSQDQVGRDRGGENEQFFGPGTRLTVL.

The J gene is TRBJ2-3, the V gene TRBV5-8; a possible D gene is TRBD2 (6 bases). The CDR3 contains 14 residues. Per germline, CDR1 SGHTS and CDR2 YDEGEE. Trimming stripped 1 base from V and 4 bases from J, with 10 bases between. This chain's CDR3 is CASSLPGDPDTQYF. CDR3 coding DNA: TGTGCCAGCAGCTTGCCGGGAGACCCAGATACGCAGTATTTT.

The rearrangement links TRBV23-1 to TRBJ1-2, with D hard to call. TRBV23-1 is flagged as an ORF with uncertain function. This CDR3 contains 13 residues. Trimming took off 4 bases at V and 4 bases at J, with 10 bases between the two ends. The CDR3 DNA follows: TGCGCCAGCAGTCCTCAAGACATCTATGGCTACACCTTC. This sequence encodes CASSPQDIYGYTF.

The genes are TRBV4-2 and TRBJ1-1; D might be TRBD1 (5 bases). V gave up 0 bases and J gave up 5 bases, with 7 bases separating them. Germline V gene lookup returns CDR1 LGHNA and CDR2 YNFKEQ. This CDR3 spans 13 amino acids. The CDR3 nucleotides read TGTGCCAGCAGCCAAGAGGAGGGGACTGAAGCTTTCTTT. Translated, it gives CASSQEEGTEAFF.

V usage is TRBV7-2 and J usage is TRBJ2-3; 12 nucleotides agree with TRBD2. V lost 5 bases, J lost 3 bases, and 6 bases stayed unmatched. CDR1 is SGHTA and CDR2 is FQGNSA in the germline V gene. The CDR3 covers 16 residues. The DNA for the CDR3 is TGTGCCAGCAGCCCGCAAACTAGCGGGAGGACAGATACGCAGTATTTT. This gives the protein CASSPQTSGRTDTQYF.

The CDR3 coding sequence is TGTGCCAGCAGCCCCTACCACCTAGCGGGAGGGCCCCAAGAGCAGTTCTTC. It codes for CASSPYHLAGGPQEQFF. The genes are TRBV11-3 and TRBJ2-1; 12 bases agree with TRBD2. The CDR3 length is 17 residues. Germline V gene lookup returns CDR1 SGHNT and CDR2 YENEEA. Trimming took 5 bases from V and 10 from J; bases not matched to a gene: 15.

The chain carries TRBV7-9 and TRBJ2-1, with 9 bases aligning to TRBD1. Germline values: CDR1 SEHNR, CDR2 FQNEAQ (reference sequence). The CDR3 length is 17 residues. J gave up 7 bases and V 3 bases, and 13 bases lay outside the gene matches. The CDR3 region has the DNA TGTGCCAGCAGCTTTTCTTCCGGGACAGGGAGAGGAAATGAGCAGTTCTTC. Its translation is CASSFSSGTGRGNEQFF.

This chain links TRBV25-1 with TRBJ1-1; maybe TRBD1 (5 bases). CDR3 length equals 16 residues. Looked up from germline, CDR1 is MGHDK and CDR2 is SYGVNS. Between the trimmed V and J ends, which lost 1 base and 5 bases, there was a span of 17 bases. The DNA of the CDR3 is TGTGCCAGCAGTGAATTGGGCGGGGGTAGAGGGACTGAAGCTTTCTTT. Protein sequence: CASSELGGGRGTEAFF.

The chain joins TRBV29-1 to TRBJ1-2, with 8 bases fitting TRBD1. CDR3 length equals 12 residues. Germline V gene sequence: CDR1 SQVTM, CDR2 ANQGSEA. Unmatched junction bases numbered 5, after V lost 8 bases and J lost 3 bases. The CDR3 reads CSSNRGDYGYTF. In DNA, the CDR3 is TGCAGCTCGAACAGGGGGGACTATGGCTACACCTTC.

The CDR3 spells CASNRRASGSAGSYEQYF. For the CDR3, the DNA is TGTGCCAGCAACCGGAGGGCTAGCGGGAGCGCCGGGTCCTACGAGCAGTACTTC. The J gene is TRBJ2-7, the V gene TRBV5-6; 10 bases are a match to TRBD2. This CDR3 has 18 amino acids. Germline CDR1 is SGHDT and CDR2 is YYEEEE. J was trimmed by 1 base and V by 6 bases; bases with no gene match: 16.

The chain joins TRBV3-1 (or the pseudogene TRBV3-2) to TRBJ1-1; 9 positions match TRBD1. Germline values: CDR1 LGHDT, CDR2 YNNKEL (reference sequence). The ends lost 0 bases at V and 10 bases at J; junction bases unmatched: 3. The CDR3 contains 13 residues. The CDR3 region is CASSQEGGQGAFF. The CDR3 DNA reads as TGTGCCAGCAGCCAAGAAGGGGGACAGGGAGCTTTCTTT.

The genes are TRBV7-2 and TRBJ1-2; TRBD1 aligns across 10 bases. Per germline, CDR1 SGHTA and CDR2 FQGNSA. Trimming cost V 1 base and J 13 bases; bases outside gene matches: 6. The CDR3 consists of 13 residues. CDR3 bases: TGTGCCAGCAGCTTAGGGACAGGGGGATTGGGCACCTTC. It encodes CASSLGTGGLGTF.

V gene TRBV7-6 combines with J gene TRBJ2-1; TRBD1 matches at 8 bases. Germline V gene sequence: CDR1 SGHVS, CDR2 FNYEAQ. The CDR3 contains 15 residues. J was trimmed by 7 bases and V by 5 bases; bases with no gene match: 10. The CDR3 nucleotides read TGTGCCAGCAGCCCCGGGACAGGTTCACCTAATGAGCAGTTCTTC. This translates into CASSPGTGSPNEQFF.

The chain recombines TRBV14 with TRBJ1-6; D is uncertain. Germline CDR1 is SGHDN and CDR2 is FVKESK. This CDR3 has 16 residues. Trimming shortened V by 1 base and J by 3 bases, and 10 bases separated the two germline ends. CDR3 DNA: TGTGCCAGCAGCCAAGTTGGAGGGAACTATAATTCACCCCTCCACTTT. Translated: CASSQVGGNYNSPLHF. Looking up the rest from reference TRBV14 and TRBJ1-6 gives the full variable domain: EAGVTQFPSHSVIEKGQTVTLRCDPISGHDNLYWYRRVMGKEIKFLLHFVKESKQDESGMPNNRFLAERTGGTYSTLKVQPAELEDSGVYFCASSQVGGNYNSPLHFGNGTRLTVT.

The chain combines TRBV7-9 with TRBJ1-1, with 7 positions matching TRBD1. The CDR3 sequence is 13 residues long. From germline, CDR1 is SEHNR and CDR2 FQNEAQ (reference sequence). Germline trimming cut 3 bases from V and 3 bases from J; bases unmatched to any gene: 1. CDR3 loop: CASSFTGDTEAFF. CDR3 in DNA: TGTGCCAGCAGCTTTACAGGGGACACTGAAGCTTTCTTT. The complete variable domain, with remaining parts taken from reference TRBV7-9 and TRBJ1-1, reads DTGVSQNPRHKITKRGQNVTFRCDPISEHNRLYWYRQTLGQGPEFLTYFQNEAQLEKSRLLSDRFSAERPKGSFSTLEIQRTEQGDSAMYLCASSFTGDTEAFFGQGTRLTVV.

This clone was detected a few times. The chain couples TRBV5-1 to TRBJ1-3; 7 bases line up with TRBD1. J lost 0 bases, V lost 4 bases, and 10 bases had no gene match. Germline V gives CDR1 SGHRS, CDR2 YFSETQ. This CDR3 has 17 amino acids. Here the CDR3 DNA reads TGCGCCAGCAGCCCCCTCGAGACAGGGTACTCTGGAAACACCATATATTTT. The encoded protein is CASSPLETGYSGNTIYF.

This chain uses TRBV29-1 with TRBJ2-3; 9 bases agree with TRBD1. The germline V gene encodes CDR1 SQVTM and CDR2 ANQGSEA. After removal of 2 bases from V and 1 base from J, the junction contained 19 bases not matched to a gene. There are 20 residues in the CDR3. CDR3 region: CSVEPGTGSHSGLRTDTQYF. The CDR3 DNA sequence: TGCAGCGTTGAACCGGGGACAGGGTCCCATTCTGGTCTCCGCACAGATACGCAGTATTTT.

The CDR3 is CASSLGTSGSSYNEQFF. DNA of the CDR3: TGTGCCAGCAGCTTGGGGACTAGCGGGAGCTCCTACAATGAGCAGTTCTTC. The chain joins TRBV5-6 to TRBJ2-1; TRBD2 agrees at 13 bases. The CDR3 has 17 amino acids. Germline loops: CDR1 SGHDT, CDR2 YYEEEE. The trim removed 0 bases at V and 0 bases at J, leaving 0 bases unmatched. Full variable domain (missing parts from reference TRBV5-6 and TRBJ2-1): DAGVTQSPTHLIKTRGQQVTLRCSPKSGHDTVSWYQQALGQGPQFIFQYYEEEERQRGNFPDRFSGHQFPNYSSELNVNALLLGDSALYLCASSLGTSGSSYNEQFFGPGTRLTVL.

The chain has TRBV5-1 and TRBJ1-2, with TRBD1 matching over 7 bases. V trimming: 2 bases; J trimming: 4 bases; junction bases outside the gene matches: 5. Looked up from germline, CDR1 is SGHRS and CDR2 is YFSETQ. CDR3 length: 14 residues. The CDR3 region is CASSLQGLVYGYTF. Here the CDR3 DNA reads TGCGCCAGCAGCTTACAGGGGCTGGTCTATGGCTACACCTTC.

The chain couples TRBV27 to TRBJ1-5; 12 bases fit TRBD1. J lost 1 base, V lost 5 bases, and 12 bases had no gene match. This CDR3 has 19 residues. Germline CDR1 and CDR2: MNHEY and SMNVEV (reference sequence). The CDR3 protein is CASSHGTGGGGLSNQPQHF. The CDR3 region has the DNA TGTGCCAGCAGTCACGGGACAGGGGGCGGCGGGTTGAGCAATCAGCCCCAGCATTTT.

The chain's CDR3 is CASSFLGLAGEQYF. In nucleotides, the CDR3 is TGTGCCAGCAGCTTCCTGGGACTAGCGGGGGAGCAGTACTTC. The chain joins TRBV7-2 to TRBJ2-7, with TRBD2 matching 13 bases. Losses at the gene ends were 3 bases for V and 7 bases for J; bases not matched to a gene: 3. The CDR3 runs to 14 residues. Germline CDR1 and CDR2: SGHTA and FQGNSA. The whole variable domain, remainder taken from reference TRBV7-2 and TRBJ2-7, is GAGVSQSPSNKVTEKGKDVELRCDPISGHTALYWYRQSLGQGLEFLIYFQGNSAPDKSGLPSDRFSAERTGGSVSTLTIQRTQQEDSAVYLCASSFLGLAGEQYFGPGTRLTVT.

This chain joins TRBV5-1 and TRBJ2-7, with D maybe TRBD2 (7 bases). Trimming cost V 3 bases and J 4 bases, with 20 bases left between them. The CDR3 has 16 amino acids. Germline CDR1 reads SGHRS; CDR2 reads YFSETQ. The CDR3 DNA is TGCGCCAGCAGCTGGGGAGGGGGAGGGGTCGTGTACGAGCAGTACTTC. It specifies CASSWGGGGVVYEQYF.

The J gene is TRBJ2-1, the V gene TRBV6-1, with 9 positions matching TRBD2. CDR1 and CDR2 (germline): MNHNS, SASEGT. The CDR3 is 15 amino acids. V lost 1 base to trimming and J lost 6 bases; unmatched junction nucleotides: 4. For the CDR3, the DNA is TGTGCCAGCAGTGAAGATGGACTAGCGACCAATGAGCAGTTCTTC. Amino acids: CASSEDGLATNEQFF.